This is a list of T cell receptor beta chains from one sample in a study of identical twins. TCRdb reprocessed the 5' RACE reads with MiXCR, giving one entry per CDR3 protein. The repertoire includes around 300,000 distinct CDR3 sequences, about 8.9% of them detected once, and approximately 2.1% sits in the top ten. These data were also filed under a second study, of yellow fever vaccine responses in identical twins.

Material: memory (CD45RO+) T cells sorted from blood. These receptors were taken from a woman in her late teens or twenties in good health. Both conserved end residues are trimmed from each CDR3.

TRBV4-2	TRBJ2-7	ASSQEGGYEQY
TRBV7-9	TRBJ2-3	ASSLAARTDTQY
TRBV15	TRBJ2-1	ATSTSGGFYNEQF
TRBV3-1	TRBJ2-5	ASSQLTGLAEETQY
TRBV5-1	TRBJ2-5	ASSNRGLGETQY
TRBV5-1	TRBJ1-2	ASSLAPETNYGYT
TRBV6-6	TRBJ1-2	ASSYGGYGYT
TRBV12-3/TRBV12-4	TRBJ1-5	ASSFGDRGNQPQH
TRBV28	TRBJ2-7	ASSYPGLAGQY
TRBV21-1	TRBJ2-7	ASSTGLASYEQY
TRBV12-3/TRBV12-4	TRBJ1-5	ASSLVSQGNQPQH
TRBV19	TRBJ1-1	ASSRTATF
TRBV6-1	TRBJ2-3	ASANRVAQGLSTDTQY
TRBV23-1	TRBJ2-1	ASREVSGKGPYNEQF
TRBV5-1	TRBJ2-5	ASSFWSGGEETQY
TRBV12-3/TRBV12-4	TRBJ2-3	ASSFGSGRTDTQY
TRBV5-1	TRBJ2-1	ASSPTLDKLYNEQF
TRBV20-1	TRBJ2-2	SASQPGANTGELF
TRBV4-1	TRBJ1-1	ASSLGSMNTEAF
TRBV20-1	TRBJ2-3	SARDASPTRLRGDTQY
TRBV6-1	TRBJ1-1	ASGLGVYEAF
TRBV28	TRBJ2-7	ASSRPRQGRLSYEQY
TRBV5-1	TRBJ2-5	ASSLQDQETQY
TRBV5-1	TRBJ1-2	ASSLDVSNYGYT
TRBV7-2	TRBJ1-4	ASSLVSREMF
TRBV6-1	TRBJ1-1	ASSTNYPHTEAF
TRBV28	TRBJ2-1	ASSSPSGRNNEQF
TRBV25-1	TRBJ2-7	ASSGSDSLSSYEQY
TRBV6-2/TRBV6-3	TRBJ2-1	ASRRQTGLGGDEQF
TRBV18	TRBJ1-3	ASSQEAGLSGNTIY
TRBV20-1	TRBJ2-2	SARDLPGAEGELF
TRBV7-9	TRBJ2-5	ASSYGLAGGLGETQY
TRBV15	TRBJ2-1	ATSSGQAGYNEQF
TRBV20-1	TRBJ2-4	SANKGGQGGDIQY
TRBV2	TRBJ2-3	ASASGVADTQY
TRBV20-1	TRBJ2-2	SARRIAGPANTGELF
TRBV6-1	TRBJ2-1	ASSAHKLAVNNEQF
TRBV3-1	TRBJ2-2	ASSQGYRTNTGELF
TRBV29-1	TRBJ2-2	SVEEEGQALWGAGELF
TRBV29-1	TRBJ2-1	SVERGRTNNEQF
TRBV20-1	TRBJ2-3	SARKGDTQY
TRBV20-1	TRBJ2-1	SARDLGTSGRISYNEQF
TRBV3-1	TRBJ1-3	ASSQNVPPRIRGNTIY
TRBV7-8	TRBJ1-5	ASRGQGGSNQPQH
TRBV12-3/TRBV12-4	TRBJ2-7	ASSSLGTSEQY